This T cell receptor beta chain was profiled in a study of blood T cells in healthy people across ages. Study as a whole: Template switching picked up about one barcoded beta molecule for each two T cells.

It was with a sample-barcoded 5' primer and a J-beta primer mix that a second PCR of about 6 to 12 cycles was run. TCRdb re-analysed the 5' RACE reads in MiXCR, keeping a single row per CDR3 protein. The sample lists more than 500,000 distinct CDR3 sequences, 27% occurring once. The authors drew approximately 10 milliliters of peripheral blood from each donor. A minimum of 5 micrograms of total RNA was extracted per sample. This clonotype has more than one count but fewer than ten. Its matching antigen is unknown. Whole-study findings and limits: TCR beta diversity correlated strongly with naive T cell percentage.

Germline V CDR1 and CDR2: DFQATT, SNEGSKA (reference sequence). The V gene lost 1 base and the J gene lost 4 bases, with 13 bases spanning the gap. This CDR3 spans 14 amino acids. The sequence came from a woman between 65 and 79 years old in good health. The genes are TRBV20-1 and TRBJ1-1, with a possible D match to TRBD1 (5 bases). The source material was blood. In DNA form, the CDR3 reads TGCAGTGCTAGAGTAAGTGGGGGTTCCACTGAAGCTTTCTTT. Encoded protein: CSARVSGGSTEAFF.